This paragraph reports one TCR beta chain. What it recognizes is unknown. TCRdb re-analysed the RT-PCR reads in MiXCR, keeping a single row per CDR3 protein. The table lists about 780,000 distinct CDR3 sequences, roughly 18% of them singletons, with approximately 11% in the top ten. This specimen comes from a study of response to subunit inactivated influenza vaccine. V was clipped by 5 bases and J by 6 bases; unmatched bases: 8. The CDR3 length is 15 residues. General study results and limits: The authors suggested that few new T cells are recruited per seasonal influenza vaccination.

The sequencing here drew on PBMCs from blood, taken 4 to 6 days after vaccination. The V gene is TRBV12-3 or TRBV12-4, the J gene TRBJ2-1; 9 bases fit TRBD2. The receptor was derived from a middle-aged man who received an inactivated influenza vaccine. This CDR3 is CASSPGLAAGNEQFF. The CDR3 DNA follows: TGTGCCAGCAGTCCGGGACTAGCTGCGGGCAATGAGCAGTTCTTC.